This TCR beta chain was captured in a study of cytomegalovirus exposure and HLA in healthy donors. Study observations and caveats: A missense DCLRE1C variant was associated with V- and J-gene trimming of TCR beta chains in a later analysis, and an independent cohort replicated the association. There were reportedly fewer N-insertions in an Asian-associated ancestry cluster than the roughly 670-donor mean, in a later analysis.

The CDR3 extends over 14 amino acids. Germline V gene data show CDR1 as SNHLY and CDR2 as FYNNEI. Trimming pared 4 bases from V and 1 base from J, leaving 9 bases between. The PCR contained 60 Vbeta and 13 Jbeta primers. Produced via immunoSEQ multiplex PCR; TCRdb's table is partial and in-frame only. The sample records fewer than 250,000 clones, roughly 80% being singletons. About this clone: Its antigen is not known. The sample has other DNA sequences that encode this CDR3 too.

This chain links TRBV2 with TRBJ2-3; D possibly corresponds to TRBD1 (5 bases). The source material was PBMCs. The sequence was obtained from a man aged 25-45 years in good health and CMV-seronegative. CDR3 DNA: TGTGCCAGCAGTGTGGGGCAGGGCACAGATACGCAGTATTTT. Translated, it gives CASSVGQGTDTQYF.